This T cell receptor beta chain was found in a study of regulatory T cells in long-lasting Graves disease. The germline CDR1 and CDR2 sequences are DFQATT and SNEGSKA (reference sequence). The CDR3 runs 15 residues. V shed 3 bases and J 4 bases; nucleotides not matched to a gene: 6. Time point specified: newly diagnosed GD, antithyroid drugs for less than 3 months. The TCR library was made from RNA that had been extracted from PBMCs in TRIzol. Investigators prepared the TCR beta libraries by applying iRepertoire HTBI primers and Arm-PCR of CDR3 regions. TCRdb used MiXCR to reprocess the multiplex PCR reads, holding one entry per CDR3 protein. The table includes around 250,000 distinct CDR3 sequences, 15% to 20% detected once. This sample also appeared in a second study, on T cells in Graves' hyperthyroidism and ophthalmopathy. That report notes: Ophthalmopathy onset followed model prediction by a median approximately seven months.

This chain links TRBV20-1 with TRBJ2-3; 11 positions agree with TRBD2. The clonotype originates from a woman in her 30s with Graves disease. This sample comprised peripheral blood mononuclear cells (PBMCs), obtained at new diagnosis, from a patient treated with antithyroid drugs. CDR3: CSASISGGASDTQYF. The DNA for the CDR3 is TGCAGTGCTAGTATTAGCGGGGGGGCCTCAGATACGCAGTATTTT.